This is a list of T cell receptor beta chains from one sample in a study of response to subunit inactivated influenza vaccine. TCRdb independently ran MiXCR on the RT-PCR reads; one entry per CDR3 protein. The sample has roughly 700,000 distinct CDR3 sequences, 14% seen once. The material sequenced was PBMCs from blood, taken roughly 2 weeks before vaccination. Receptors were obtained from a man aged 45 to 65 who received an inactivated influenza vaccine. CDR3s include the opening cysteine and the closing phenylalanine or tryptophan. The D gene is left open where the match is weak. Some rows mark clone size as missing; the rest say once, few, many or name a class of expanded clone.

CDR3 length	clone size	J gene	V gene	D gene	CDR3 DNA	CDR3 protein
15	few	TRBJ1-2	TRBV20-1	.	TGCAGTGCTAGAAGTTCGGGGGCAGCTAACTATGGCTACACCTTC	CSARSSGAANYGYTF
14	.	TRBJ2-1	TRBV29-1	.	TGCAGCGTGGACACCGGGACGGATTACAATGAGCAGTTCTTC	CSVDTGTDYNEQFF
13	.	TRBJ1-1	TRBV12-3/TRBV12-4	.	TGTGCCAGCAGGCAAGGGGGAGGCACTGAAGCTTACTTT	CASRQGGGTEAYF
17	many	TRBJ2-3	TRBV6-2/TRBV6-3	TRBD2	TGTGCCAGCAGTTACTCTGGAGCGGGAGGGGTCCGAGATACGCAGTATTTT	CASSYSGAGGVRDTQYF
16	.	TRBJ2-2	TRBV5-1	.	TGCGCCAGCACCACGCCCGCGCAGGTGAACACCGGGGAGCTGTTTTTT	CASTTPAQVNTGELFF
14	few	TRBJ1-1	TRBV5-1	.	TGCGCCAGCAGCACAGGGAAGGTGAACACTGAAGCTTTCTTT	CASSTGKVNTEAFF
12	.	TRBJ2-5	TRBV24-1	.	TGTGCCACCAGTCGGGACCAAGAGACCCAGTACTTC	CATSRDQETQYF
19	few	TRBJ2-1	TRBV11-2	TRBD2	TGTGCCAGCAGCTTCCCAATTAGCGGGAGGGGGAGCTCCTACAATGAGCAGTTCTTC	CASSFPISGRGSSYNEQFF
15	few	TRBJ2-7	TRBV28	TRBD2	TGTGCCAGCAGTTTACTAGCGGGAGAAACCTACGAGCAGTACTTC	CASSLLAGETYEQYF
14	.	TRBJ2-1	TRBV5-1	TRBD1	TGCGCCAGCAGGCAGGGGGAGTCCTACAATGAGCAGTTCTTC	CASRQGESYNEQFF
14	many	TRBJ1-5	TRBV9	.	TGTGCCAGCAGCGTCGACGGGGCGGGTCAGCCCCAGCATTTT	CASSVDGAGQPQHF
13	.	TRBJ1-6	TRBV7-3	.	TGTGCCAGCAGCTTAGGGCAGAGGTCACCCCTCCACTTT	CASSLGQRSPLHF
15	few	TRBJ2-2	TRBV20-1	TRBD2	TGCAGTGCTAGACAGACTAGCGGGAGTTCCGGGGAGCTGTTTTTT	CSARQTSGSSGELFF
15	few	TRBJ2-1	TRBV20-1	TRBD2	TGCAGTGCTTCGCGGCTAGCGGGAGCTTCCGATGAGCAGTTCTTC	CSASRLAGASDEQFF
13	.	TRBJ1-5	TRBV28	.	TGTGCCAGCAGTTTATCGAAATATCAGCCCCAGCCTTTT	CASSLSKYQPQPF
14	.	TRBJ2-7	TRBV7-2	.	TGTGCCAGCAGCTTAGGGTTGCGAGCTTACGAGCAGTACTTC	CASSLGLRAYEQYF
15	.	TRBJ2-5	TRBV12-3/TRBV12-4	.	TGTGCCAGCAGTCCTGGGGGGGGGGCCAGAGAGACCCAGTACTTC	CASSPGGGARETQYF
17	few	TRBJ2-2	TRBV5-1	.	TGCGCCAGCAGCTTAATACCCCGGAGGGCCCACACCGGGGAGCTGTTTTTT	CASSLIPRRAHTGELFF
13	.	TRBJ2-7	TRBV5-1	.	TGCGCCAGCAGCCCGGACTTGGTATACGAGCAGTACTTC	CASSPDLVYEQYF
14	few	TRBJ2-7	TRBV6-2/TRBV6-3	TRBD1	TGTGCCAGCAGTTACTACGGACAGGGCTACGAGCAGTACTTC	CASSYYGQGYEQYF
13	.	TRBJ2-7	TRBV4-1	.	TGCGCCAGCAGCCACCGGGCTGCCTACGAGCAGTACTTC	CASSHRAAYEQYF
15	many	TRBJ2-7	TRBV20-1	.	TGCAGTGCTAGAGATTTAGGCAGTCCCTCCTACGAGCAGTACTTC	CSARDLGSPSYEQYF
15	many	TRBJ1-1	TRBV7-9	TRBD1	TGTGCCAGCAGCCCTCAGGGGGCGCTTCTGTCTGAAGCTTTCTTT	CASSPQGALLSEAFF
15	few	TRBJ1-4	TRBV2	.	TGTGCCAGCAGAGAGGGAGGAGGGAACCGCGAAAAACTGTTTTTT	CASREGGGNREKLFF
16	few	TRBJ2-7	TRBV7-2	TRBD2	TGTGCCAGCAGCTTAATTGTTAGCGGGACTCCCTACGAGCAGTACTTC	CASSLIVSGTPYEQYF
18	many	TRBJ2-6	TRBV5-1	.	TGCGCCAGCAGCTTGTACGGCAGGGAGGTTTCTGGGGCCAACGTCCTGACTTTC	CASSLYGREVSGANVLTF
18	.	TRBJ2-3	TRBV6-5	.	TGTGCCAGCAGTTACCGGATTGAGTGGGGGCTGAGCACAGATACGCAGTATTTT	CASSYRIEWGLSTDTQYF
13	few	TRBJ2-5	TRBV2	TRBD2	TGTGCCACAGCGGGAGGGCCGTCAGAGACCCAGTACTTC	CATAGGPSETQYF
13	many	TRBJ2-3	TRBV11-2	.	TGTGCCAGCAGCTTATTAGTGTCAGATACGCAGTATTTT	CASSLLVSDTQYF
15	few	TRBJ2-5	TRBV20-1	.	TGCAGTGCTCCGAGCCTCAAATCTAGCGTAGAGACCCAGTACTTC	CSAPSLKSSVETQYF
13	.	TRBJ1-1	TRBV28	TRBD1	TGTGCCAGCAGTTATCAGGGGGAGACTGAAGCTTTCTTT	CASSYQGETEAFF
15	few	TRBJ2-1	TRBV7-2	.	TGTGCCAGCAGCTTAGCGGGTCATACCTACAATGAGCAGTTCTTC	CASSLAGHTYNEQFF
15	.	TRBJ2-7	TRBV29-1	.	TGCAGCGTTGAGTTTCGACTCCAGAGCTCCTACGAGCAGTACTTC	CSVEFRLQSSYEQYF
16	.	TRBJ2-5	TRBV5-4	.	TGTGCCAGCAGCAAACCCGGAGCAAGCTTCCAAGAGACCCAGTACTTC	CASSKPGASFQETQYF
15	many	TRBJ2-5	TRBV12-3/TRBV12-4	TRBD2	TGTGCCAGCGGTCTGGGGGGGGGTGGCCAAGAGACCCAGTACTTC	CASGLGGGGQETQYF
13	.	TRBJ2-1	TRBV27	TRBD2	TGTGCCAGTCAAGCGGGGGGGCCGGGAGAGCAGTTCTTC	CASQAGGPGEQFF
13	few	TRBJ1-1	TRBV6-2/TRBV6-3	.	TGTGCCAGCAGTTCCCAGGCAGGCACTGAAGCTTTCTTT	CASSSQAGTEAFF
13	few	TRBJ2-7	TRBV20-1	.	TGCAGTGCTAGAGGCCCGGTAACCTACGAGCAGTACTTC	CSARGPVTYEQYF
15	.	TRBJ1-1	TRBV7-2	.	TGTGCCAGCAGCCCCCTGGGCAGACCCCCACCTGAAGCTTTCTTT	CASSPLGRPPPEAFF
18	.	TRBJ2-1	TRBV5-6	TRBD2	TGTGCCAGCAGCCGGGGACTAGCGGGAGGGCCCTCCGACAATGAGCAGTTCTTC	CASSRGLAGGPSDNEQFF
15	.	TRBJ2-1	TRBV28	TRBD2	TGTGCCAGCAGTCGGGGACTAGCGGGAGGGCATGAGCAGTTCTTC	CASSRGLAGGHEQFF